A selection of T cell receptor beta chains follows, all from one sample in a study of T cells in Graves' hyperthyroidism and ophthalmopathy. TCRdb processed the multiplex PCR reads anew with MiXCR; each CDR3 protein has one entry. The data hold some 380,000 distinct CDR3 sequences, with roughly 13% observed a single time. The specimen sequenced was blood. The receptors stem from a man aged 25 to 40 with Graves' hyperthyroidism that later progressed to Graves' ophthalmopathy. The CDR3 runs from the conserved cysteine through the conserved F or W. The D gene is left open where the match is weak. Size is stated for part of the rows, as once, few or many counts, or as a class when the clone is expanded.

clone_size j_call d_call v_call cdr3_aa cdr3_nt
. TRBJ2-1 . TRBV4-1 CASSPFPYNEQFF TGCGCCAGCAGCCCTTTTCCATACAATGAGCAGTTCTTC
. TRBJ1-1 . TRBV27 CASSLRGRGRYTEAFF TGTGCCAGCAGTTTAAGGGGGAGGGGTAGGTACACTGAAGCTTTCTTT
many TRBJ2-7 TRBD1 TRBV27 CASSPGTGGFEQYF TGTGCCAGCAGTCCCGGGACAGGGGGCTTCGAGCAGTACTTC
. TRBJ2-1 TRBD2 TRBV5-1 CASSRTSASSYNEQFF TGCGCCAGCAGTCGGACTAGCGCCAGCTCCTACAATGAGCAGTTCTTC
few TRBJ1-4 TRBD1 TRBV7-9 CASSLAQGQSGEKLFF TGTGCCAGCAGCTTAGCGCAGGGACAGTCTGGCGAAAAACTGTTTTTT
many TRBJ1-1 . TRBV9 CASSVHGSSNTEAFF TGTGCCAGCAGCGTACACGGATCCTCGAACACTGAAGCTTTCTTT
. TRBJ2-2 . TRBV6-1 CASSDRPNTGELFF TGTGCCAGCAGTGACAGACCGAACACCGGGGAGCTGTTTTTT
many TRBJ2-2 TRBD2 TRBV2 CASSRTSGGAIGELFF TGTGCCAGCAGTAGGACTAGCGGGGGCGCCATCGGGGAGCTGTTTTTT
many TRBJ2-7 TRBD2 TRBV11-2 CASSLAVAGLGEQYF TGTGCCAGCAGCTTAGCGGTAGCGGGGCTCGGCGAGCAGTACTTC
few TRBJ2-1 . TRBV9 CASSVRHRTSEQFF TGTGCCAGCAGCGTACGGCACAGGACGAGTGAGCAGTTCTTC
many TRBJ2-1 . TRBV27 CASSFGIGFEQFF TGTGCCAGCAGTTTCGGTATCGGATTTGAGCAGTTCTTC
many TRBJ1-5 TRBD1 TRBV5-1 CASSSGTGGQPQHF TGCGCCAGCAGCTCCGGGACAGGGGGCCAGCCCCAGCATTTT
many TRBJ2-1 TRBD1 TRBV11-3 CASSASRQGYNEQFF TGTGCCAGCAGCGCCTCGAGACAGGGATACAATGAGCAGTTCTTC
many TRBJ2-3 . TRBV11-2 CASSPPDSAQYF TGTGCCAGCAGCCCACCTGACAGCGCGCAGTATTTT
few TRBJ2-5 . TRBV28 CASTPGSQILETQYF TGTGCCAGCACCCCCGGCTCCCAAATCCTAGAGACCCAGTACTTC
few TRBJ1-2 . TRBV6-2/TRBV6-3 CASSYSSDGGGYTF TGTGCCAGCAGTTACTCTTCCGATGGGGGGGGCTACACCTTC
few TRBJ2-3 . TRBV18 CASSPRAGTDTQYF TGTGCCAGCTCACCACGGGCAGGCACAGATACGCAGTATTTT
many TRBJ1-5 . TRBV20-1 CSVGVGRSNQPQHF TGCAGTGTCGGGGTCGGTCGTTCCAATCAGCCCCAGCATTTT
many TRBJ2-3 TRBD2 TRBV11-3 CASSSGTSGGADTQYF TGTGCCAGCAGCTCGGGGACTAGCGGGGGGGCAGATACGCAGTATTTT
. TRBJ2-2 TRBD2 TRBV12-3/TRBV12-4 CASSFGGGAAGELFF TGTGCCAGCAGTTTTGGCGGGGGGGCCGCCGGGGAGCTGTTTTTT
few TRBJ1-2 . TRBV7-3 CASSLTPGGYGYTF TGTGCCAGCAGCTTAACGCCGGGGGGCTATGGCTACACCTTC
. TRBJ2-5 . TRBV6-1 CASSVGITKETQYF TGTGCCAGCAGTGTGGGGATTACAAAAGAGACCCAGTACTTC
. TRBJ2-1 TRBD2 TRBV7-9 CASSFGGAQFNEQFF TGTGCCAGCAGTTTCGGGGGGGCCCAATTCAATGAGCAGTTCTTC
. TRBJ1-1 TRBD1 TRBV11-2 CASSSRTGVNTEAFF TGTGCCAGCAGCTCAAGGACAGGGGTGAACACTGAAGCTTTCTTT
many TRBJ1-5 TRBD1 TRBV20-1 CSARRGTVSNQPQHF TGCAGTGCTAGACGGGGGACAGTTAGCAATCAGCCCCAGCATTTT
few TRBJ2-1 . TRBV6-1 CASSRTEEYNEQFF TGTGCCAGCAGTCGGACAGAAGAGTACAATGAGCAGTTCTTC
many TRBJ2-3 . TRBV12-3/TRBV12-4 CASSLAWTSTDTQYF TGTGCCAGCAGTTTAGCGTGGACTAGCACAGATACGCAGTATTTT
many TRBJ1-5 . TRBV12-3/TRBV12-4 CASSPYRDGNQPQHF TGTGCCAGCAGTCCTTACAGGGATGGCAATCAGCCCCAGCATTTT
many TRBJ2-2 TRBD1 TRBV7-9 CASARDRLNTGELFF TGTGCCAGTGCCCGGGACAGGTTAAACACCGGGGAGCTGTTTTTT